The 28 T cell receptor beta chains reported below all come from one sample, sequenced in a study of T cell responses to AZD1222 COVID-19 vaccine. The repertoire was sequenced with immunoSEQ multiplex PCR; TCRdb's copy has only in-frame clones and lacks some. This table has tens of thousands of clones, approximately 92% appearing once. The sample in question was peripheral blood, obtained 28 days after the second AZD1222 dose. Receptors were obtained from an adult who received the AZD1222 COVID-19 vaccine.

Concerning this clone itself: Other DNA sequences in this specimen translate into the identical CDR3. The chain is built from TRBV18 and TRBJ1-1; 11 bases line up with TRBD1. This CDR3 has 13 residues. Trimming at V came to 6 bases and at J to 6 bases, leaving 3 bases not matched to a gene. Germline CDR1 KGHSH, CDR2 LQKENI. The CDR3 DNA reads TGTGCCAGCTCCCCGGGACAGGGGGCTGAAGCTTTCTTT. This codes for CASSPGQGAEAFF.

This clone appeared a single time. V usage is TRBV30 and J usage is TRBJ1-5, with no clear D. V was clipped by 0 bases and J by 0 bases, with 12 bases between them. This CDR3 is built from 16 residues. CDR1 is GTSNPN and CDR2 is SVGIG in the germline V gene (reference sequence). For the CDR3, the DNA is TGTGCCTGGAGTGTGGCAAAGGTGCATAGCAATCAGCCCCAGCATTTT. Its translation: CAWSVAKVHSNQPQHF.

CDR3 nucleotide sequence: TGTGCCAGCATCCCTAGCGGACCCAGCTATGAGCAGTTCTTC. Translating it yields CASIPSGPSYEQFF. The chain uses TRBV28 and TRBJ2-1; TRBD2 matches 7 bases. The junction had 11 bases not matched to a gene; V was cut back by 7 bases and J by 8 bases. CDR3 length: 14 residues. The germline CDR1 and CDR2 sequences are MDHEN and SYDVKM.

The CDR3 DNA reads as TGTGCCAGCCAAACCGGATGGCCGGCAGGAGAGCCCCAGCATTTT. Protein sequence: CASQTGWPAGEPQHF. The rearrangement joins TRBV19 to TRBJ1-5, with D unclear. Germline V CDR1 and CDR2: LNHDA, SQIVND (reference sequence). The CDR3 runs 15 residues. Trimming removed 9 bases at V and 8 bases at J, with 23 bases between.

The rearrangement uses TRBV5-1 and TRBJ2-6; a weak D match, TRBD1 (5 bases). The germline V gene has CDR1 SGHRS and CDR2 YFSETQ. The CDR3 spans 16 residues. V lost 2 bases, J lost 6 bases, and 15 bases lay in between. The CDR3 sequence: CASSLNSGISANVLTF. CDR3 DNA: TGCGCCAGCAGCTTAAACTCAGGGATATCGGCCAACGTCCTGACTTTC.

The chain has TRBV12-3 or TRBV12-4 and TRBJ1-1, with 8 bases identical to TRBD1. The CDR3 has 12 residues. The ends lost 5 bases at V and 7 bases at J; junction bases unmatched: 3. Here the CDR3 reads CASSPGQGEAFF. The CDR3 nucleotides are TGTGCCAGCAGTCCCGGACAGGGTGAAGCTTTCTTT.

The gene calls are TRBV19 and TRBJ2-1; 7 bases line up with TRBD2. The CDR3 is made up of 16 amino acids. CDR1 and CDR2 (germline): LNHDA, SQIVND (reference sequence). J lost 0 bases, V lost 3 bases, and 5 bases had no gene match. CDR3 sequence: CASSIIRGGSYNEQFF. The CDR3 region has the DNA TGTGCCAGTAGTATTATACGCGGGGGCTCCTACAATGAGCAGTTCTTC.

The chain is built from TRBV19 and TRBJ1-1; 9 bases line up with TRBD1. CDR3 length: 13 amino acids. J gave up 0 bases and V 8 bases, and 1 base lay outside the gene matches. CDR1 LNHDA and CDR2 SQIVND come from the germline V gene (reference sequence). The CDR3 region has the DNA TGTGCCAGTGACAGGGGGATGAACACTGAAGCTTTCTTT. This sequence encodes CASDRGMNTEAFF.

This chain joins TRBV30 and TRBJ1-6; D is ambiguous. Trimming left V 0 bases short and J 9 bases short, with 15 bases between. Germline V lookup: CDR1 GTSNPN, CDR2 SVGIG (reference sequence). The CDR3 spans 15 residues. The CDR3 loop reads CAWSVRLRRTSPLHF. The CDR3 nucleotides read TGTGCCTGGAGTGTAAGGCTGAGGCGGACTTCACCCCTCCACTTT.

The chain carries TRBV10-3 and TRBJ1-2; TRBD1 aligns across 9 bases. The junction had 9 bases not matched to a gene; V was cut back by 2 bases and J by 8 bases. Germline CDR1 reads ENHRY; CDR2 reads SYGVKD. The CDR3 sequence is 15 residues long. CDR3 sequence reads: CAISELGQGPTGYTF. DNA of the CDR3: TGTGCCATCAGTGAGCTGGGACAGGGCCCCACGGGCTACACCTTC.

The chain links TRBV6-5 to TRBJ1-3, with unresolved D. The CDR3 has 13 amino acids. Per the germline V gene, CDR1 is MNHEY and CDR2 is SVGAGI. Trimming pared 5 bases from V and 2 bases from J, leaving 7 bases between. The CDR3 DNA follows: TGTGCCAGCAGTAGAAATACTGGAAACACCATATATTTT. Its protein is CASSRNTGNTIYF.

This rearrangement joins TRBV30 to TRBJ1-5, with TRBD1 matching 7 bases. J was trimmed by 0 bases and V by 1 base; bases with no gene match: 9. Germline loops: CDR1 GTSNPN, CDR2 SVGIG (reference sequence). The CDR3 runs to 17 residues. CDR3 region: CAWSGQGGSVSNQPQHF. The CDR3, as DNA: TGTGCCTGGAGTGGACAGGGAGGATCAGTTAGCAATCAGCCCCAGCATTTT.

The gene calls are TRBV5-1 and TRBJ2-7; TRBD1 agrees at 9 bases. Trimming removed 0 bases from V and 2 bases from J; junction bases left unmatched: 15. This CDR3 comprises 19 residues. The V gene's germline CDR1 is SGHRS and CDR2 YFSETQ. The CDR3 coding sequence is TGCGCCAGCAGCTTGGAACTGCCTGTTGGGACAGGGATAGCCTACGAGCAGTACTTC. Its protein product is CASSLELPVGTGIAYEQYF.

The chain joins TRBV28 to TRBJ1-5; D uncertain. CDR1 is MDHEN and CDR2 is SYDVKM in the germline V gene. V was cut by 5 bases and J by 0 bases, with 11 bases left in between. The CDR3 covers 15 residues. The CDR3, as DNA: TGTGCCAGCAGTACACTACAGAGTAGCAATCAGCCCCAGCATTTT. Its translation is CASSTLQSSNQPQHF.

This clone appeared a few times. This chain connects TRBV27 to TRBJ2-5; no reliable D call. Per germline, CDR1 MNHEY and CDR2 SMNVEV (reference sequence). The CDR3 extends over 14 amino acids. V was trimmed by 3 bases and J by 1 base, leaving 9 bases between them. The CDR3 spells CASSFRATQETQYF. CDR3 sequence (DNA): TGTGCCAGCAGTTTTAGGGCCACCCAAGAGACCCAGTACTTC.

This clone has only a few counts. The rearrangement joins TRBV29-1 to TRBJ2-1, with D uncertain. V was cut by 7 bases and J by 0 bases, with 7 bases left in between. CDR3 length equals 12 residues. Germline-derived CDR1 and CDR2 are SQVTM and ANQGSEA. CDR3 DNA sequence: TGCAGCGGAGTTCCCTCCTACAATGAGCAGTTCTTC. This translates into CSGVPSYNEQFF.

The chain recombines TRBV7-8 with TRBJ2-1; no clear D gene. The CDR3 runs 18 residues. CDR1 and CDR2 (germline): SGHVS, FQNEAQ. Between the trimmed V and J ends, which lost 0 bases and 4 bases, there was a span of 19 bases. The CDR3: CASSLALIGQAEYNEQFF. The CDR3 DNA reads TGTGCCAGCAGCTTAGCGCTTATAGGGCAGGCCGAATACAATGAGCAGTTCTTC.

The chain joins TRBV19 to TRBJ2-5, with TRBD1 as a possible D gene (6 bases). Germline V gives CDR1 LNHDA, CDR2 SQIVND (reference sequence). The CDR3 extends over 14 amino acids. V lost 2 bases and J 5 bases, leaving 12 bases between the germline ends. In DNA form, the CDR3 reads TGTGCCAGTAGTATAAAGGGGGTGACGGAGACCCAGTACTTC. It specifies CASSIKGVTETQYF.

CDR3 nucleotides: TGTGCCAGCAGCTCTCCGACAGGGTTCGTTGAAAAACTGTTTTTT. Translated, it gives CASSSPTGFVEKLFF. This chain joins TRBV5-5 and TRBJ1-4; 7 bases are a match to TRBD1. Germline V lookup: CDR1 SGHKS, CDR2 YYEKEE (reference sequence). Trimming removed 3 bases from V and 7 bases from J; junction bases left unmatched: 9. The CDR3 has 15 residues.

The J gene is TRBJ2-3, the V gene TRBV7-2; D is unclear. The germline gives CDR1 SGHTA, CDR2 FQGNSA. The CDR3 extends over 13 amino acids. V was cut by 5 bases and J by 2 bases, with 8 bases left in between. The CDR3 protein is CASSLTYTDTQYF. CDR3 sequence (DNA): TGTGCCAGCAGCCTGACGTACACAGATACGCAGTATTTT.

The chain joins TRBV5-1 to TRBJ2-1, with D uncertain. This CDR3 is 17 amino acids long. CDR1 is SGHRS and CDR2 is YFSETQ in the germline V gene. Between the trimmed V and J ends, which lost 0 bases and 0 bases, there was a span of 13 bases. The CDR3 sequence is CASSLDVGASSYNEQFF. CDR3 nucleotide sequence: TGCGCCAGCAGCTTGGACGTTGGCGCTAGCTCCTACAATGAGCAGTTCTTC.

This chain joins TRBV10-1 and TRBJ1-1, with TRBD1 as a possible D gene (5 bases). The CDR3 consists of 14 residues. Germline-derived CDR1 and CDR2 are WNHNN and SYGVQD (reference sequence). V was clipped by 0 bases and J by 1 base, with 6 bases between them. CDR3 protein: CASSESGQNTEAFF. The DNA of the CDR3 is TGCGCCAGCAGTGAGTCTGGACAGAACACTGAAGCTTTCTTT.

For this clone: This sample also contains other DNA sequences that code for the same CDR3. V is TRBV27 and J is TRBJ2-5; TRBD2 matches 9 bases. After removal of 2 bases from V and 5 bases from J, the junction contained 3 bases not matched to a gene. The V gene's germline CDR1 is MNHEY and CDR2 SMNVEV (reference sequence). This CDR3 is 14 amino acids long. CDR3 in DNA: TGTGCCAGCAGTTTAAGAAGCGGGAGGGAGACCCAGTACTTC. As protein: CASSLRSGRETQYF.

The chain links TRBV28 to TRBJ2-7; D not resolved. The CDR3 totals 12 residues. CDR1 MDHEN and CDR2 SYDVKM come from the germline V gene. V dropped 4 bases and J dropped 0 bases, with 4 bases sitting between them. Here the CDR3 DNA reads TGTGCCAGCAGTTCCCCCTCCTACGAGCAGTACTTC. Translating it yields CASSSPSYEQYF. Looking up the rest from reference TRBV28 and TRBJ2-7 gives the full variable domain: DVKVTQSSRYLVKRTGEKVFLECVQDMDHENMFWYRQDPGLGLRLIYFSYDVKMKEKGDIPEGYSVSREKKERFSLILESASTNQTSMYLCASSSPSYEQYFGPGTRLTVT.

The genes are TRBV19 and TRBJ1-1, with 8 bases lining up with TRBD1. CDR1 is LNHDA, CDR2 SQIVND, per germline (reference sequence). Trimming cost V 0 bases and J 0 bases; bases outside gene matches: 3. The CDR3 totals 16 residues. The CDR3 DNA sequence: TGTGCCAGTAGTATAGACAAGACAGGGGTGAACACTGAAGCTTTCTTT. Its translation: CASSIDKTGVNTEAFF.

This chain links TRBV5-3 with TRBJ2-7; TRBD2 matches at 8 bases. TRBV5-3 is noted as an ORF with a role that remains uncertain. The length of the CDR3 is 16 residues. V shed 0 bases and J 2 bases; nucleotides not matched to a gene: 7. CDR3 coding DNA: TGTGCCAGAAGCTTGGGACCGGGACTAGGGCCCTACGAGCAGTACTTC. This translates into CARSLGPGLGPYEQYF.

The V and J genes are TRBV6-6 and TRBJ2-7; tentatively, D is TRBD1 or TRBD2 (5 bases each). V gave up 7 bases and J gave up 3 bases, with 10 bases separating them. Germline CDR1 and CDR2: MNHNY and SVGAGI (reference sequence). The CDR3 has 12 amino acids. The chain's CDR3 is CASTGGGYEQYF. CDR3 nucleotides: TGTGCCAGCACAGGTGGGGGCTACGAGCAGTACTTC.

The V and J genes are TRBV11-3 and TRBJ1-6; D is unresolved. Trimming pared 4 bases from V and 2 bases from J, leaving 3 bases between. The germline gives CDR1 SGHNT, CDR2 YENEEA. The CDR3 consists of 13 residues. This CDR3 is CASSSTYNSPLHF. CDR3 bases: TGTGCCAGCAGCTCTACCTATAATTCACCCCTCCACTTT. Variable domain in full (rest from reference TRBV11-3 and TRBJ1-6): EAGVVQSPRYKIIEKKQPVAFWCNPISGHNTLYWYLQNLGQGPELLIRYENEEAVDDSQLPKDRFSAERLKGVDSTLKIQPAELGDSAVYLCASSSTYNSPLHFGNGTRLTVT.